The 32 T cell receptor beta chains reported below all come from one sample, sequenced in a study of shared clonotypes between healthy human individuals. Profiling relied on immunoSEQ multiplex PCR, and the TCRdb table lists in-frame clones only, not all of them. The sample yields around 1.5 million clones, roughly 98% seen once. Sequenced sample: naive CD4+ T cells sorted from blood. The sample's subset: CD45RA+ positively selected. The receptors derive from a man aged 25-45 years in good health.

The genes are TRBV2 and TRBJ1-2, with 7 bases that match TRBD1. Germline values: CDR1 SNHLY, CDR2 FYNNEI. The CDR3 runs to 13 residues. With 1 base clipped from V and 8 bases from J, the junction kept 4 bases outside the gene matches. The CDR3 DNA reads TGTGCCAGCAGTGAAGGCGGAGGGGGCGGCTACACCTTC. Protein: CASSEGGGGGYTF.

This chain connects TRBV27 to TRBJ1-1, with D hard to call. Germline lookup yields CDR1 MNHEY and CDR2 SMNVEV (reference sequence). The CDR3 spans 11 residues. The ends were cut back, 6 bases at V and 8 bases at J, with 10 bases in the middle. The CDR3, as DNA: TGTGCCAGCAGGGGTAAGAAAGAAGCTTTCTTT. Its translation is CASRGKKEAFF.

This clone was recorded once. The V gene is TRBV7-8, the J gene TRBJ2-7; 12 bases map to TRBD2. The V segment lost 5 bases and the J segment 3 bases; nucleotides outside the gene matches: 2. The V gene's germline CDR1 is SGHVS and CDR2 FQNEAQ. The CDR3 contains 14 residues. The CDR3 loop reads CASSRTSGNYEQYF. CDR3 nucleotides: TGTGCCAGCAGCAGGACTAGCGGGAACTACGAGCAGTACTTC.

V is TRBV7-9 and J is TRBJ2-7; TRBD2 might be the D (5 bases). Germline V CDR1 and CDR2: SEHNR, FQNEAQ (reference sequence). The CDR3 length is 15 residues. Trimming stripped 5 bases from V and 0 bases from J, with 14 bases between. The CDR3 reads CASSPGVGSSYEQYF. CDR3 coding DNA: TGTGCCAGCAGCCCCGGGGTAGGCAGCTCCTACGAGCAGTACTTC.

The genes are TRBV18 and TRBJ2-2; TRBD1 matches 7 bases. Per the germline V gene, CDR1 is KGHSH and CDR2 is LQKENI. The J segment lost 7 bases and the V segment lost 8 bases, leaving 10 bases of the junction unmatched. The CDR3 runs 14 residues. Here the CDR3 DNA reads TGTGCCAGCCAGCCAACGCAGGGGGTCGGGGAGCTGTTTTTT. It specifies CASQPTQGVGELFF.

This rearrangement joins TRBV7-2 to TRBJ2-7; 8 positions match TRBD2. This CDR3 spans 14 amino acids. V lost 10 bases, J lost 2 bases, and 10 bases stayed unmatched. Germline CDR1 reads SGHTA; CDR2 reads FQGNSA. The CDR3 reads CATKPPSGPYEQYF. CDR3 coding DNA: TGTGCCACCAAGCCTCCTAGCGGGCCCTACGAGCAGTACTTC.

The gene calls are TRBV18 and TRBJ2-7; 7 nucleotides line up with TRBD2. After removal of 1 base from V and 6 bases from J, the junction contained 3 bases not matched to a gene. Germline CDR1 KGHSH, CDR2 LQKENI. CDR3 length: 13 residues. CDR3 loop: CASSPRTSAEQYF. In DNA, the CDR3 is TGTGCCAGCTCACCACGGACTAGTGCCGAGCAGTACTTC. The full variable domain, rest sourced from reference TRBV18 and TRBJ2-7, is NAGVMQNPRHLVRRRGQEARLRCSPMKGHSHVYWYRQLPEEGLKFMVYLQKENIIDESGMPKERFSAEFPKEGPSILRIQQVVRGDSAAYFCASSPRTSAEQYFGPGTRLTVT.

The chain couples TRBV23-1 to TRBJ2-6; 12 positions match TRBD1. TRBV23-1 is filed as an ORF, its function uncertain. This CDR3 is built from 18 residues. V was pared by 8 bases and J by 4 bases, with 12 bases of the junction left unmatched. The CDR3 region is CASPAGGDRGLGANVLTF. CDR3 in DNA: TGCGCCAGCCCCGCTGGGGGGGACAGGGGGCTCGGGGCCAACGTCCTGACTTTC.

The V gene is TRBV7-9, the J gene TRBJ2-3; D may correspond to TRBD1 or TRBD2 (6 bases each). V was pared by 3 bases and J by 5 bases, with 15 bases between. CDR1 SEHNR and CDR2 FQNEAQ come from the germline V gene (reference sequence). The CDR3 loop spans 15 amino acids. CDR3 region: CASSLRGAERDTQYF. CDR3 DNA: TGTGCCAGCAGCTTGAGGGGGGCCGAGAGAGATACGCAGTATTTT. The full variable domain, with the rest looked up from reference TRBV7-9 and TRBJ2-3, is DTGVSQNPRHKITKRGQNVTFRCDPISEHNRLYWYRQTLGQGPEFLTYFQNEAQLEKSRLLSDRFSAERPKGSFSTLEIQRTEQGDSAMYLCASSLRGAERDTQYFGPGTRLTVL.

The rearrangement uses TRBV15 and TRBJ2-7; possible D gene TRBD1, 6 bases. Germline loops: CDR1 LNHNV, CDR2 YYDKDF (reference sequence). V was cut by 0 bases and J by 2 bases, with 8 bases left in between. The CDR3 loop spans 14 amino acids. The CDR3 region has the DNA TGTGCCACCAGCAGAGAGCAGGGGACCTACGAGCAGTACTTC. It is translated as CATSREQGTYEQYF.

The chain has TRBV11-2 and TRBJ2-4; 13 bases match TRBD2. Germline V CDR1 and CDR2: SGHAT, FQNNGV. The CDR3 is made up of 16 amino acids. J lost 5 bases, V lost 5 bases, and 6 bases had no gene match. The chain's CDR3 is CASSPLAGGPQNIQYF. Here the CDR3 DNA reads TGTGCCAGCAGCCCACTAGCGGGGGGGCCCCAAAACATTCAGTACTTC.

V is TRBV20-1 and J is TRBJ2-5, with a weak D call TRBD1 (5 bases). CDR3 length: 10 amino acids. Germline V CDR1 and CDR2: DFQATT, SNEGSKA (reference sequence). Trimming left V 6 bases short and J 7 bases short, with 9 bases between. The CDR3 coding sequence is TGCAGTGCACCGCAGGGGACCCAGTACTTC. The encoded protein is CSAPQGTQYF.

This clone came up once. The V and J genes are TRBV7-8 and TRBJ1-3; weak D call: TRBD1 (5 bases). V was trimmed by 4 bases and J by 1 base, leaving 14 bases between them. In germline, CDR1 is SGHVS, CDR2 FQNEAQ. The CDR3 totals 16 residues. DNA of the CDR3: TGTGCCAGCAGCTCGAGGCGGGACGGATCTGGAAACACCATATATTTT. This translates into CASSSRRDGSGNTIYF.

The chain employs TRBV2 and TRBJ2-6; D is uncertain. The CDR3 is 15 amino acids. Trimming pared 6 bases from V and 2 bases from J, leaving 11 bases between. Germline CDR1 SNHLY, CDR2 FYNNEI. Written as DNA, the CDR3 is TGTGCCAGCAGGGCCGGGCTTACTGGGGCCAACGTCCTGACTTTC. Protein: CASRAGLTGANVLTF.

To note about this clone: Other DNA sequences from this sample encode an identical CDR3 as well. The chain links TRBV18 to TRBJ2-3, with a weak D call TRBD1 (6 bases). Germline CDR1 is KGHSH and CDR2 is LQKENI. The CDR3 loop spans 16 amino acids. Trimming removed 3 bases from V and 2 bases from J, with 15 bases in between. CDR3 sequence (DNA): TGTGCCAGCTCACCGCTTGGGACACCCTCCACAGATACGCAGTATTTT. This codes for CASSPLGTPSTDTQYF.

This sequence joins TRBV5-4 and TRBJ1-3; no definite D call. Trimming cost V 2 bases and J 3 bases, with 9 bases left between them. From germline, CDR1 is SGHNT and CDR2 YYREEE (reference sequence). The length of the CDR3 is 14 residues. CDR3 in amino acids: CASSFEGYGNTIYF. For the CDR3, the DNA is TGTGCCAGCAGCTTTGAGGGATATGGAAACACCATATATTTT.

The chain carries TRBV18 and TRBJ2-7; 8 bases match TRBD1. The CDR3 has 14 amino acids. Germline V gives CDR1 KGHSH, CDR2 LQKENI. V lost 3 bases, J lost 5 bases, and 6 bases stayed unmatched. In nucleotides, the CDR3 is TGTGCCAGCTCACCGGACAGGGCGAAAAACGAGCAGTACTTC. Residues: CASSPDRAKNEQYF.

The chain is built from TRBV7-9 and TRBJ2-2; 7 bases line up with TRBD1. CDR1 and CDR2 (germline): SEHNR, FQNEAQ (reference sequence). V dropped 3 bases and J dropped 4; count of bases not matched to a gene: 2. The CDR3 spans 14 residues. For the CDR3, the DNA is TGTGCCAGCAGCTTTGCAGGGGGCACCGGGGAGCTGTTTTTT. Its protein is CASSFAGGTGELFF.

This chain joins TRBV28 and TRBJ2-1; 7 nucleotides agree with TRBD2. Germline assignment: CDR1 MDHEN and CDR2 SYDVKM. The CDR3 extends over 12 amino acids. Trimming cost V 10 bases and J 5 bases; bases outside gene matches: 5. CDR3 loop: CATETSNNEQFF. In nucleotides, the CDR3 is TGTGCCACCGAGACTAGCAACAATGAGCAGTTCTTC. The full variable domain, its missing parts supplied by reference TRBV28 and TRBJ2-1, is DVKVTQSSRYLVKRTGEKVFLECVQDMDHENMFWYRQDPGLGLRLIYFSYDVKMKEKGDIPEGYSVSREKKERFSLILESASTNQTSMYLCATETSNNEQFFGPGTRLTVL.

The chain recombines TRBV10-3 with TRBJ1-4; TRBD1 matches at 8 bases. The CDR3 covers 15 residues. Looked up from germline, CDR1 is ENHRY and CDR2 is SYGVKD. The junction had 6 bases not matched to a gene; V was cut back by 5 bases and J by 4 bases. The CDR3 is CAISPEGQVNEKLFF. DNA for the CDR3: TGTGCCATCAGTCCGGAGGGACAGGTTAATGAAAAACTGTTTTTT.

A note on this clone: The sample has other DNA sequences that encode this CDR3 too. This chain connects TRBV18 to TRBJ2-7; D is possibly TRBD2 (5 bases). Per the germline V gene, CDR1 is KGHSH and CDR2 is LQKENI. The CDR3 consists of 12 residues. Trimming cost V 3 bases and J 3 bases, with 6 bases left between them. DNA of the CDR3: TGTGCCAGCTCACCGGCGGGCTACGAGCAGTACTTC. It specifies CASSPAGYEQYF.

This chain links TRBV9 with TRBJ2-3, with 10 positions matching TRBD2. Germline assignment: CDR1 SGDLS and CDR2 YYNGEE. This CDR3 comprises 15 residues. The V gene end was trimmed by 3 bases and the J gene end by 1 base; junction bases not matched to a gene: 2. The DNA of the CDR3 is TGTGCCAGCAGCGGTCTAGCGGGAGGCACAGATACGCAGTATTTT. The encoded protein is CASSGLAGGTDTQYF.

V is TRBV18 and J is TRBJ1-5, with D possibly being TRBD1 (5 bases). The V end was cut by 1 base, the J end by 7 bases, with 14 bases between. The CDR3 contains 15 residues. Per germline, CDR1 KGHSH and CDR2 LQKENI. CDR3 region: CASSPQGPGSQPQHF. The CDR3 region has the DNA TGTGCCAGCTCACCACAGGGGCCAGGGTCCCAGCCCCAGCATTTT.

The rearrangement joins TRBV5-1 to TRBJ2-7; a weak D match, TRBD1 (5 bases). The CDR3 contains 13 residues. V shed 3 bases and J shed 6 bases, with 13 bases lying between them. Germline lookup yields CDR1 SGHRS and CDR2 YFSETQ. CDR3 residues: CASSSQGDGEQYF. CDR3 coding DNA: TGCGCCAGCAGCTCCCAAGGGGATGGCGAGCAGTACTTC.

V is TRBV5-1 and J is TRBJ2-1; 8 nucleotides align to TRBD1. The germline CDR1 and CDR2 sequences are SGHRS and YFSETQ. This CDR3 comprises 15 residues. The J segment lost 7 bases and the V segment lost 0 bases, leaving 6 bases of the junction unmatched. CDR3 coding DNA: TGCGCCAGCAGCTTGGAGTCAGGGGGCGAAAATGAGCAGTTCTTC. Its protein is CASSLESGGENEQFF.

The CDR3 nucleotides are TGCGCCAGCAGGGGGGGACTAGCGGGAGTTGGAGATACGCAGTATTTT. Amino acids: CASRGGLAGVGDTQYF. This chain connects TRBV10-2 to TRBJ2-3, with 14 bases fitting TRBD2. This CDR3 comprises 16 residues. Germline CDR1 WSHSY, CDR2 SAAADI. V was pared by 6 bases and J by 5 bases, with 7 bases of the junction left unmatched.

The chain carries TRBV6-6 and TRBJ2-1; 9 nucleotides line up with TRBD2. Germline loops: CDR1 MNHNY, CDR2 SVGAGI (reference sequence). The CDR3 runs to 14 residues. The V and J ends lost 5 bases and 5 bases, in that order; junction bases with no gene match: 4. DNA for the CDR3: TGTGCCAGCAGTAGACTAGCGGAGCACAATGAGCAGTTCTTC. Encoded protein: CASSRLAEHNEQFF.

The gene calls are TRBV18 and TRBJ1-2; perhaps TRBD1 as D (6 bases). V lost 3 bases and J 4 bases, leaving 15 bases between the germline ends. This CDR3 comprises 15 residues. The germline V gene has CDR1 KGHSH and CDR2 LQKENI. CDR3 region: CASSPQWKGGYGYTF. CDR3 bases: TGTGCCAGCTCACCTCAGTGGAAAGGGGGCTATGGCTACACCTTC.

The chain's CDR3 is CASSPRGTGSRYEQYF. In nucleotides, the CDR3 is TGTGCCAGCAGCCCCCGAGGAACCGGGAGTCGGTACGAGCAGTACTTC. This sequence joins TRBV21-1 and TRBJ2-7; the table's D gene call, TRBD2, was not cross checked with the DNA. TRBV21-1 is a documented pseudogene. CDR3 size: 16 residues.

The rearrangement joins TRBV30 to TRBJ1-1, with TRBD1 identical over 7 bases. V shed 8 bases and J 1 base; nucleotides not matched to a gene: 10. The CDR3 covers 14 residues. Germline V CDR1 and CDR2: GTSNPN, SVGIG (reference sequence). This chain's CDR3 is CAGNRGRRNTEAFF. The CDR3, as DNA: TGTGCCGGAAACAGGGGTCGGCGGAACACTGAAGCTTTCTTT.

This clone was recorded a few times. V gene TRBV2 combines with J gene TRBJ2-7; D is possibly TRBD2 (6 bases). There are 11 residues in the CDR3. The V gene lost 7 bases and the J gene lost 6 bases, with 10 bases spanning the gap. The V gene's germline CDR1 is SNHLY and CDR2 FYNNEI. In DNA form, the CDR3 reads TGTGCCAGCATCTCGGGGGTCGAGCAGTACTTC. It is translated as CASISGVEQYF.

The genes are TRBV5-6 and TRBJ1-1, with D uncertain. Germline V CDR1 and CDR2: SGHDT, YYEEEE. Between the trimmed V and J ends, which lost 0 bases and 0 bases, there was a span of 9 bases. This CDR3 has 15 amino acids. This chain's CDR3 is CASSLVGRLNTEAFF. CDR3 coding DNA: TGTGCCAGCAGCTTGGTTGGCAGATTGAACACTGAAGCTTTCTTT.